This T cell receptor (beta chain) derives from a study of CXCR3-negative and CXCR3-positive naive CD8 T cells. Broader study findings: CXCR3-negative naive cells had less hydrophobic TRB CDR3s than did CXCR3-positive naive cells.

From germline, CDR1 is SEHNR and CDR2 FQNEAQ (reference sequence). The CDR3 length is 11 residues. Via 5' RACE with UMI labels, TRB cDNA libraries were prepared. TCRdb re-analyzed the 5' RACE reads; it lists each CDR3 protein once, without DNA. Its listing shows tens of thousands of distinct CDR3 sequences. Regarding this clonotype: What it binds is not known.

This receptor was taken from a human donor in good health. Some clones in this sample may be carry-over from other donors' samples. This chain joins TRBV7-9 and TRBJ2-7; TCRdb picks TRBD1, but there is no DNA to check that call. The sample was naive CXCR3+ CD8+ T cells from blood. Subset in this sample: CD45RO-CCR7+CD27+CD95- naive CD8+ T cells expressing CXCR3 (TNR3+). CDR3 residues: CASGDPYEQYF.